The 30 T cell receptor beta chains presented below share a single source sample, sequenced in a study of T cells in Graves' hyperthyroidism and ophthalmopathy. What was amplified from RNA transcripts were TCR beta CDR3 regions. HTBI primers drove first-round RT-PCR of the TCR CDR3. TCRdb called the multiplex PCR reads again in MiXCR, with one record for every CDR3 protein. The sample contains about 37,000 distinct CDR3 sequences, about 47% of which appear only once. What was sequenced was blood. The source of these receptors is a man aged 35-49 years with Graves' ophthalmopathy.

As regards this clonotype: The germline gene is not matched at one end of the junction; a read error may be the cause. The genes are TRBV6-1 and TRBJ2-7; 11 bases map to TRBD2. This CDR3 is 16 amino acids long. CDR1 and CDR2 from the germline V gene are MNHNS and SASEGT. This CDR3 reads CACSARTSGSSYEQYF. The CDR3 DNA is TGTGCCTGCAGTGCCAGAACTAGCGGGAGCTCCTACGAGCAGTACTTC.

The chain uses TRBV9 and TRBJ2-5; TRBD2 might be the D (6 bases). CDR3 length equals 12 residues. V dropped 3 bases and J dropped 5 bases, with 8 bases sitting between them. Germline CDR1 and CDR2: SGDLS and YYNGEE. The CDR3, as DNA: TGTGCCAGCAGCGGCGGGAAGGAGACCCAGTACTTC. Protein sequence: CASSGGKETQYF.

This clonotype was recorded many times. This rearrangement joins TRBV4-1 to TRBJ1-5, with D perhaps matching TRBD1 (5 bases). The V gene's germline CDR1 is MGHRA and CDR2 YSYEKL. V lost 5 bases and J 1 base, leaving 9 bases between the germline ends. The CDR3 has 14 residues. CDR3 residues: CASSMTESNQPQHF. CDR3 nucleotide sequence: TGCGCCAGCAGCATGACAGAGAGCAATCAGCCCCAGCATTTT.

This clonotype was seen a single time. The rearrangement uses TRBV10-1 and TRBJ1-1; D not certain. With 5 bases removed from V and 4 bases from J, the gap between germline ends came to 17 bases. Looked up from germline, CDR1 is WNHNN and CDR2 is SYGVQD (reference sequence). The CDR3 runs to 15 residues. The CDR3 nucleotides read TGCGCCAGCAGTCGGACTGGGTGGCTAAGCACTGAAGCTTTCTTT. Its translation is CASSRTGWLSTEAFF.

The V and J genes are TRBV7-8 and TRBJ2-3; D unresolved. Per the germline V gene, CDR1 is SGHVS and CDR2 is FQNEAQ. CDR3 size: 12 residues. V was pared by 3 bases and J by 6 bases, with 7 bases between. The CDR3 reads CASSFTPDTQYF. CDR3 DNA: TGTGCCAGCAGCTTCACACCGGATACGCAGTATTTT.

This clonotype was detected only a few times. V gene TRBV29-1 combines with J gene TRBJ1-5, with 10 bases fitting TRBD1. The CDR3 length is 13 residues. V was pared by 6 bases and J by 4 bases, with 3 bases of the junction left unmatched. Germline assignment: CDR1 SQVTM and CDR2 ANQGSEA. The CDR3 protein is CSVWDRGNQPQHF. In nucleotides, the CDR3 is TGCAGCGTATGGGACAGGGGAAATCAGCCCCAGCATTTT.

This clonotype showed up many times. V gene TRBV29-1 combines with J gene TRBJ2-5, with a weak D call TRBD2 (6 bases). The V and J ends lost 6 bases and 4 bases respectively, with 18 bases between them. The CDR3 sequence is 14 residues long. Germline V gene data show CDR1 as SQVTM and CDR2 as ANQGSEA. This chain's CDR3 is CSVGVAVRGETQYF. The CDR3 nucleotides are TGCAGCGTGGGAGTAGCGGTGAGGGGAGAGACCCAGTACTTC.

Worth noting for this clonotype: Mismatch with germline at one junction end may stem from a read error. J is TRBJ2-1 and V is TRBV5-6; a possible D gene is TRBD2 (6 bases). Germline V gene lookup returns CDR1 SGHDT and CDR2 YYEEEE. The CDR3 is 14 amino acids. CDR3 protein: CASSLGGIYNGQFF. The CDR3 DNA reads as TGTGCCAGCAGTTTGGGAGGAATCTACAATGGGCAGTTCTTC.

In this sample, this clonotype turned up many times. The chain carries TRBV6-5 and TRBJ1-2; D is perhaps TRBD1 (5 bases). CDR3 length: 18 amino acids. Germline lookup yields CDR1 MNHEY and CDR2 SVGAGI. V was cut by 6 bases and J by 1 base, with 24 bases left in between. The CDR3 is CASSRGGRGPYLNYGYTF. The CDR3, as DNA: TGTGCCAGCAGCCGGGGAGGGAGGGGTCCTTATCTTAACTATGGCTACACCTTC.

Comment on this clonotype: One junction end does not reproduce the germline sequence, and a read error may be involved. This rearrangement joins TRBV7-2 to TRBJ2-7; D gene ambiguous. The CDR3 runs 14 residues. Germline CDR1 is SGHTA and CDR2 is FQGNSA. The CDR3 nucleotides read TGTGCCAACAGCTTGGACGTTAGCACCTACAAGCAGTACTTC. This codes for CANSLDVSTYKQYF.

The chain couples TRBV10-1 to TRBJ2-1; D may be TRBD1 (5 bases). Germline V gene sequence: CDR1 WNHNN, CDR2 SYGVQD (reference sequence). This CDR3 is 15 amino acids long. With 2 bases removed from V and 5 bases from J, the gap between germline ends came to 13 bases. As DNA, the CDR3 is TGCGCCAGCAGTGAGAAGGGGCGCCTAAACAATGAGCAGTTCTTC. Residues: CASSEKGRLNNEQFF.

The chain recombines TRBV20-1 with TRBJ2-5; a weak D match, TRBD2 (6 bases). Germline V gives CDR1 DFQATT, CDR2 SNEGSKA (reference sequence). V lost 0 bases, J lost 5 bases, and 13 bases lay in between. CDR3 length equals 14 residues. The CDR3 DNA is TGCAGTGCTAGAGATCCGGCGGGACTGGAGACCCAGTACTTC. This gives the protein CSARDPAGLETQYF.

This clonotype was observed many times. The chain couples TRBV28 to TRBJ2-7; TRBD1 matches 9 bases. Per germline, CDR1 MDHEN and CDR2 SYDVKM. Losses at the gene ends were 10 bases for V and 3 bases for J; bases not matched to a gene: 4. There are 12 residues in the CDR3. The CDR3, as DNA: TGTGCCACAAGGACAGGGGTCTACGAGCAGTACTTC. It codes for CATRTGVYEQYF.

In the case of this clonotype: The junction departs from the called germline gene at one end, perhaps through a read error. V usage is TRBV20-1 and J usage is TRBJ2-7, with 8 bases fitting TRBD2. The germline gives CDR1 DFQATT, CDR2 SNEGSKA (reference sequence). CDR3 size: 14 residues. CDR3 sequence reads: CSTRHRSGGYEQYF. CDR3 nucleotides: TGCAGTACTAGACACAGGTCGGGAGGGTACGAACAGTACTTC.

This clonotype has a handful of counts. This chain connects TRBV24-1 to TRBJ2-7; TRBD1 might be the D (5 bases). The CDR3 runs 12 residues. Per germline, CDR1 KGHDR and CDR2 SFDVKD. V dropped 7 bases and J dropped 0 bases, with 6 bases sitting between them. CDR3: CATSQGSYEQYF. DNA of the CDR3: TGTGCCACCAGCCAGGGCTCCTACGAGCAGTACTTC.

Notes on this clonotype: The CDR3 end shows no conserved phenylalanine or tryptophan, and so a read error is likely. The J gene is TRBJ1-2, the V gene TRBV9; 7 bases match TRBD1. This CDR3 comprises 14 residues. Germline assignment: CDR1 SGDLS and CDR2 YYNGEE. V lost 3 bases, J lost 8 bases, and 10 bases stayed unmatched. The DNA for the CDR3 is TGTGCCAGCAGCGCCCAACAGGGGCCAGGCGGCTACACCCTC. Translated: CASSAQQGPGGYTL.

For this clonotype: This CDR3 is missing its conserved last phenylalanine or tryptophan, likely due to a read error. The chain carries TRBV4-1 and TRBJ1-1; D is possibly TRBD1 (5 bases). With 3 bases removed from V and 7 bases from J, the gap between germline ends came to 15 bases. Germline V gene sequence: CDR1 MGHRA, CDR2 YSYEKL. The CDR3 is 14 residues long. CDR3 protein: CASSQKGWANEAFV. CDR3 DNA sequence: TGCGCCAGCAGCCAGAAGGGGTGGGCTAATGAAGCTTTCGTT.

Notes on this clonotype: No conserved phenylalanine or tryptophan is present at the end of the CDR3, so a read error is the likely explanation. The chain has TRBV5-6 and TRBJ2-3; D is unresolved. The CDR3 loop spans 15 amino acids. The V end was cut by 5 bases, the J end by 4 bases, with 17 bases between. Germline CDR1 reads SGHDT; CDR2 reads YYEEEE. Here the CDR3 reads CASSSTFGLADTQYS. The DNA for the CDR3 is TGTGCCAGCAGTTCGACATTTGGATTGGCAGATACGCAGTATTCT.

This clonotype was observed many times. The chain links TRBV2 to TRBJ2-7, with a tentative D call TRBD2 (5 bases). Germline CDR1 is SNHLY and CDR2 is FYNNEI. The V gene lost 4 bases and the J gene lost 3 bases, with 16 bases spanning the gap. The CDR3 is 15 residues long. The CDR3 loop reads CASSGRTGMFYEQYF. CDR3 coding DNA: TGTGCCAGCAGTGGCCGGACCGGGATGTTCTACGAGCAGTACTTC.

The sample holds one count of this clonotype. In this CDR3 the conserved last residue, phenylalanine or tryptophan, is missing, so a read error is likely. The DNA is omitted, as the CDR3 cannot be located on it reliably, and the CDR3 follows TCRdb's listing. CDR3 sequence reads: CSVQKQETQNL. The V gene is TRBV20-1, the J gene TRBJ2-5. The germline CDR1 and CDR2 sequences are DFQATT and SNEGSKA (reference sequence). The CDR3 region is 11 residues in length, termini included.

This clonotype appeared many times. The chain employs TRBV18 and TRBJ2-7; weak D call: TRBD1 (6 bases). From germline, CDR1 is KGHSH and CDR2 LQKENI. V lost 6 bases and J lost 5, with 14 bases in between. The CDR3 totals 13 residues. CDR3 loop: CASSLNRDNEQYF. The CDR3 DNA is TGTGCCAGCTCCCTGAACAGGGATAACGAGCAGTACTTC.

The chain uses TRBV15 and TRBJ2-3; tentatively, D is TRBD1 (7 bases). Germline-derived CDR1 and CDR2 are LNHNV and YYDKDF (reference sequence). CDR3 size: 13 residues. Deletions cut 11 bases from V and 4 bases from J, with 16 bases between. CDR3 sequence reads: CAPQGGGADTQYF. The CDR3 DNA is TGTGCCCCGCAGGGGGGCGGTGCAGATACGCAGTATTTT.

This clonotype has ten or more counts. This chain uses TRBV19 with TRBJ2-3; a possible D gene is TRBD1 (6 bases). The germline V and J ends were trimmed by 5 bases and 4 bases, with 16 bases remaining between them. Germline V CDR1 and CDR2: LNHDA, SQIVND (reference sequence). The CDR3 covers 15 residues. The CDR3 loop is CASSPLSRGADTQYF. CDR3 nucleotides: TGTGCCAGTAGTCCTCTTAGCAGGGGTGCAGATACGCAGTATTTT.

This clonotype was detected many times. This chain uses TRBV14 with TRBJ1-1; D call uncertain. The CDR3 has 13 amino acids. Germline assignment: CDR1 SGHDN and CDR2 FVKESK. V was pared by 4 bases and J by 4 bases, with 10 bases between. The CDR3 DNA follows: TGTGCCAGCAGCCCAGCATTGGTCACTGAAGCTTTCTTT. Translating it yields CASSPALVTEAFF.

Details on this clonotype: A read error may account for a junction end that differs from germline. DNA of the CDR3: TGTGCCAGCAGCGTAGTGGACACCGGGGAGCTGGTTTTT. This sequence encodes CASSVVDTGELVF. The chain is built from TRBV9 and TRBJ2-2; D assignment may be TRBD1 or TRBD2 (5 bases each). This CDR3 has 13 residues. Germline assignment: CDR1 SGDLS and CDR2 YYNGEE.

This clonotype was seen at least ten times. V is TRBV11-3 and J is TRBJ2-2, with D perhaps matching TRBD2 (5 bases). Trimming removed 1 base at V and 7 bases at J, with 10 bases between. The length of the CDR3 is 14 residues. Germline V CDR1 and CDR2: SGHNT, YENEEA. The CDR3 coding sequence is TGTGCCAGCAGCTTAGTCGGGGTCGGCGGGGAGCTGTTTTTT. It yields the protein CASSLVGVGGELFF.

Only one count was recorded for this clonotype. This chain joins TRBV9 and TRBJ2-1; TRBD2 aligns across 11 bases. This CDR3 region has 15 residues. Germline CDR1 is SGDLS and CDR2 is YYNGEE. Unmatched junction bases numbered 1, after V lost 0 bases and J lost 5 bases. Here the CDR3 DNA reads TGTGCCAGCAGCGTAGGGACTAGCGGGCACAATGAGCAGTTCTTC. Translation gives CASSVGTSGHNEQFF. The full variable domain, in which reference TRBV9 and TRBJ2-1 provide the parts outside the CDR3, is DSGVTQTPKHLITATGQRVTLRCSPRSGDLSVYWYQQSLDQGLQFLIQYYNGEERAKGNILERFSAQQFPDLHSELNLSSLELGDSALYFCASSVGTSGHNEQFFGPGTRLTVL.

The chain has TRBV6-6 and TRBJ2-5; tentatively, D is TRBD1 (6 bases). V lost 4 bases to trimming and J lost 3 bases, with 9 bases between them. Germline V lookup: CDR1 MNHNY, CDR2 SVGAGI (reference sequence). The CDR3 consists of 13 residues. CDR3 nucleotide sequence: TGTGCCAGCAGTTTCTCAGGGGAAGAGACCCAGTACTTC. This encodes CASSFSGEETQYF.

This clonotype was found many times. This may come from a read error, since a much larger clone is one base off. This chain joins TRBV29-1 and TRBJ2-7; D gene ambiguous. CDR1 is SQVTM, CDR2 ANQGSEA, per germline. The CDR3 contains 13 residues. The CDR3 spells CSVARTGFRERYF. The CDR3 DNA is TGCAGCGTTGCTAGGACCGGGTTCCGAGAGCGGTACTTC.

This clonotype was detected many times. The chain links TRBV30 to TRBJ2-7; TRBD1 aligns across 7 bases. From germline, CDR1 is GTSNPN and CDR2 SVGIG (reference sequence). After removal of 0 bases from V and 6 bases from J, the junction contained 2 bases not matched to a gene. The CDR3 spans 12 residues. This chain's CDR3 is CAWSVDRTEQYF. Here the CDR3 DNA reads TGTGCCTGGAGTGTGGACAGGACCGAGCAGTACTTC.